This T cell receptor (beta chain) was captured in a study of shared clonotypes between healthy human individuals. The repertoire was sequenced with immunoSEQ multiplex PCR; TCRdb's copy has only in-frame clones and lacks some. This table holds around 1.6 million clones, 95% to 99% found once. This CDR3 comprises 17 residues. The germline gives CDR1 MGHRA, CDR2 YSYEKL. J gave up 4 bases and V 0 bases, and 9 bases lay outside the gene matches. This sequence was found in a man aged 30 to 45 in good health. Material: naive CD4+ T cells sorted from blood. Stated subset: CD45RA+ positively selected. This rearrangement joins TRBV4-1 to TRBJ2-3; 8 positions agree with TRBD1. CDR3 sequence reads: CASSQDGTGGLADTQYF. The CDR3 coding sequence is TGCGCCAGCAGCCAAGATGGAACAGGGGGACTTGCAGATACGCAGTATTTT.